Listed below are T cell receptor beta chains from one sample, sequenced in a study of T-cell memory formation after mild COVID-19. TCRdb reprocessed the 5' RACE reads with MiXCR, giving one entry per CDR3 protein. Seen here are 150,000 to 200,000 distinct CDR3 sequences, approximately 14% observed once, and the top ten hold roughly 14%. The sample consisted of PBMCs or a T cell subset sorted from them (not recorded which). These receptors were obtained from an adult woman who had mild COVID-19 (a few samples of this study predate the infection). Cell type and time point are not known. Each CDR3 is given with its conserved first and last residue. D genes are given only for firm matches.

d_call,j_call,v_call,cdr3_aa
TRBD2,TRBJ2-7,TRBV7-2,CASSLGSLAGSPYEQYF
NA,TRBJ2-5,TRBV29-1,CSVEDWGYQETQYF
NA,TRBJ2-7,TRBV29-1,CSVEVPGAYEQYF
NA,TRBJ2-2,TRBV6-6,CASSYGLAGSNTGELFF
TRBD2,TRBJ2-1,TRBV20-1,CSAYGTSVWNEQFF
TRBD2,TRBJ2-1,TRBV7-8,CASSFRLAGYNEQFF
TRBD1,TRBJ2-7,TRBV9,CASSNNDRGNEQYF
TRBD2,TRBJ2-7,TRBV28,CASTGLAPYEQYF
NA,TRBJ1-2,TRBV7-9,CASSLAGGLSLDGYTF
TRBD2,TRBJ2-5,TRBV20-1,CSARTSGVGAAQYF
NA,TRBJ2-1,TRBV19,CASSITGSYNEQFF
NA,TRBJ2-7,TRBV12-3/TRBV12-4,CASSSTGCEQYF
TRBD1,TRBJ2-5,TRBV5-1,CASSQSTGKQETQYF
NA,TRBJ1-2,TRBV5-5,CASSSDNGYGYTF
TRBD2,TRBJ2-7,TRBV4-2,CASSQDLLAGGSYEQYF
TRBD2,TRBJ2-1,TRBV27,CASSFTLGLAGNNEQFF
NA,TRBJ1-5,TRBV5-1,CASSFEGNQPQHF
TRBD2,TRBJ2-6,TRBV6-5,CASSYRGGGANVLTF